This TCR beta chain was sequenced in a study of blood T cell repertoires in COVID-19. Across the study: In each case, the material was cDNA or gDNA derived from T cells, B-cell-depleted T cells, or PBMCs.

The CDR3 is made up of 14 amino acids. CDR1 MNHEY and CDR2 SVGAGI come from the germline V gene. J gave up 6 bases and V 6 bases, and 7 bases lay outside the gene matches. Authors' methods: How many nucleated cells were present was estimated from reference gene primer amplification. Some clones are missing from TCRdb's copy, which holds only in-frame ones; the method was immunoSEQ multiplex PCR. The V and J calls and clone size are taken from that table; D and trimming were inferred from the DNA. The table has about 300,000 clones, about 85% seen once. Participant age was about 18 to 89 years, and participants resided in roughly 25 US areas. Someone with COVID-19 had been met by exposed participants within 2 weeks before study entry.

The receptor's source is a woman in her twenties or thirties who had been exposed to COVID-19. The chain uses TRBV6-5 and TRBJ2-1; TRBD2 aligns across 8 bases. The sequenced sample was PBMCs or T cells enriched from blood (not recorded which). CDR3 bases: TGTGCCAGCAGGGCATCGAGCGGGAGCAATGAGCAGTTCTTC. This translates into CASRASSGSNEQFF.